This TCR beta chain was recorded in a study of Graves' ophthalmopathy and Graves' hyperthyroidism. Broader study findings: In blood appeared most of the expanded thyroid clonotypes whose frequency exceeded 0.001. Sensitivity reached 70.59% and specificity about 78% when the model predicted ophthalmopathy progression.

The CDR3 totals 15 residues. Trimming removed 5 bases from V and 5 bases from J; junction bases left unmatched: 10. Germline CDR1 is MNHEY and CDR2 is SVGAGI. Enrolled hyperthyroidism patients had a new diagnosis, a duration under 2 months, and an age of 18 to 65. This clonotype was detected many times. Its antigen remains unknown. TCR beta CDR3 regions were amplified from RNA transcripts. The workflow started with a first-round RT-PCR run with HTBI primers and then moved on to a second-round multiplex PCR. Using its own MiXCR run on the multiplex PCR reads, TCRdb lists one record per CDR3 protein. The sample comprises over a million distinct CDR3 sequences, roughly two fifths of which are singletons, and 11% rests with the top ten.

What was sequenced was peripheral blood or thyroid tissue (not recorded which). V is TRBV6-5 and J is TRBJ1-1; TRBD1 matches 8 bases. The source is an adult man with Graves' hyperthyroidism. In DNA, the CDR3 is TGTGCCAGCAGTCCCCTGGGACAGGAGGGGACTGAAGCTTTCTTT. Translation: CASSPLGQEGTEAFF.